This TCR beta chain was recovered during a study of patients and donors after allogeneic stem cell transplantation (dated by TCRdb to about 2020). At the junction V is shortened by 0 bases and J by 0 bases, with 15 bases in between. CDR1 and CDR2, per the germline V gene, are MGHRA and YSYEKL. The CDR3 goes from the cysteine to the phenylalanine over 17 residues. Of all the DNA, just the CDR3 is kept, 51 bases in frame from base 1. The library relied on RT-PCR. The run used a NextSeq 550. The raw public data were reprocessed by TCRdb itself: fastp quality trimming at Q25, MiXCR clonotype calling, in-frame beta chains only. All rows with the same CDR3 protein become a single entry with the most common DNA and genes. The sample data list about a million distinct CDR3 sequences, and 18% of these were observed just once. Around 6% of the sample is held by the ten biggest clonotypes. This clonotype was counted between two and nine times. The antigen this receptor binds is unknown. Base qualities are not at hand, and no much larger clone is one base apart.

This clonotype was sampled from a human donor who was either an allogeneic HSCT recipient or a stem cell or donor lymphocyte infusion donor (not recorded which). It is not recorded whose cells these are; they may come from a transplant donor. The specimen was blood, either unsorted or a sorted T cell fraction (not recorded which). The rearranged chain carries TRBV4-1 and TRBJ2-7; the D gene lacks a confident call. The CDR3 sequence is CASSQDLKGRFSYEQYF. The DNA sequence follows: TGCGCCAGCAGCCAAGATCTGAAGGGAAGGTTCTCCTACGAGCAGTACTTC.